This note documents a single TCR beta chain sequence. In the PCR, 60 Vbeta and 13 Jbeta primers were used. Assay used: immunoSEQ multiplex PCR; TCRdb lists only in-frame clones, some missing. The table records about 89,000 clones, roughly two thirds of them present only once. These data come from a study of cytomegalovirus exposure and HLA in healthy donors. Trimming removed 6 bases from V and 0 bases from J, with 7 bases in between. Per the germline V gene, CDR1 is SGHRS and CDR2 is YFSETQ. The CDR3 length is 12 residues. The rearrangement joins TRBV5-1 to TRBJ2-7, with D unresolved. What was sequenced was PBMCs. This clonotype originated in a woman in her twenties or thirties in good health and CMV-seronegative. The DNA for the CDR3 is TGCGCCAGCAAACTAACCTCCTACGAGCAGTACTTC. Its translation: CASKLTSYEQYF.